This TCR beta chain was sequenced in a study of molecular identifiers for immune sequencing clone quantification. Study details: Five aliquots were made in replicates from the RNA of approximately 20,000 or 98,000 naive CD8 cells, and four were sequenced.

The CDR3 sequence is 14 residues long. The germline V gene has CDR1 SGHVS and CDR2 FQNEAQ. V dropped 5 bases and J dropped 4; count of bases not matched to a gene: 7. Every naive CD8 library was made from between roughly 20,000 and 1,000,000 sorted cells with 10%, 30% or 50% RNA. Comment on this clonotype: Its matching antigen is unknown.

General study results and limits: For highly expanded clones, sizes could be underestimated when identical TCR molecules share a barcode.

One entry per CDR3 protein, called by TCRdb with MiXCR from the PCR reads. Among about 320,000 distinct CDR3 sequences listed, roughly a quarter were seen once. The chain recombines TRBV7-8 with TRBJ1-1; 7 positions match TRBD1. Source material: naive CD8+ T cells from blood, with Jurkat cell RNA spiked in. Described subset: FACS-sorted CD8+CD4-CCR7+CD45RA+ naive T cells. The sequence was obtained from a human donor in good health. Some libraries in this study had Jurkat cell RNA spiked in. The CDR3 nucleotides read TGTGCCAGCAGCACGACAGGGACTGCCACTGAAGCTTTCTTT. Amino acid sequence: CASSTTGTATEAFF.